The T cell receptor beta chain under discussion was sequenced for a study of beta chain features in type 1 diabetes. Overall study: Patients were similar to healthy donors in age and gender (as well as in cell yields). The study, taken as a whole, reports: Insertions were fewer and deletions more numerous at VDJ junctions in type 1 diabetes patients. TCRB CDR3 length was moderately but significantly reduced in all four CD4+ subsets of Type 1 diabetes patients.

Comment on this clone: Its cognate antigen is unknown.

The entirety of the isolated RNA underwent reverse transcription, so expressed TCRB transcripts were sequenced. The read count averaged approximately 3.5 million across naive, central memory and regulatory T cell samples. The repertoire was sequenced with immunoSEQ multiplex PCR; TCRdb's copy has only in-frame clones and lacks some. The data show about 700,000 clones, 10% to 15% seen once. Every participating donor gave one draw, a heparinised blood sample averaging about 100 mL. The TCR comes from a man in his late teens or twenties with type 1 diabetes. The source material was naive CD4+ T cells from blood.

The CDR3 protein is CASSTGSNQPQHF. The CDR3 DNA reads as TGTGCCAGCAGTACAGGTAGCAATCAGCCCCAGCATTTT. The rearrangement joins TRBV7-2 to TRBJ1-5; a weak D match, TRBD1 (5 bases). The CDR3 length is 13 residues. V was clipped by 6 bases and J by 0 bases, with 6 bases between them. Germline V lookup: CDR1 SGHTA, CDR2 FQGNSA.